Given below is one TCR beta chain in context. Its cognate antigen is unknown. This sample was taken from a study of T cell responses to AZD1222 COVID-19 vaccine. Overall study results and limits: Among vaccine-associated CD4 TCRs, coverage spanned spike, with dominance at 160-218 and 743-854.

Method: immunoSEQ multiplex PCR; TCRdb's copy keeps in-frame clones and lacks some. This table holds about 100,000 clones, about 86% found once. Germline values: CDR1 ENHRY, CDR2 SYGVKD. Trimming stripped 5 bases from V and 7 bases from J, with 15 bases between. This CDR3 has 14 amino acids. The V gene is TRBV10-3, the J gene TRBJ1-5; the D is unclear. This material consisted of peripheral blood, taken on day 0 of AZD1222 vaccination. This sequence originates from an adult in good health. The CDR3 coding sequence is TGTGCCATCAGTCAAGACTCGGCTGCCCAGCCCCAGCATTTT. It codes for CAISQDSAAQPQHF.